This T cell receptor (beta chain) was recorded in a study of siplizumab effects on memory and regulatory T cells. With regard to this clone: The antigen remains unidentified.

Overall study findings and caveats: About 80-97% of proliferating CD4+ or CD8+ clones had no assignable naive or memory phenotype. Unstimulated naive T cells seemed to show more diversity than memory cells did, and they also seemed to be among the major contributors to the alloresponse. Confirmation that proliferating Tregs from siplizumab cultures had suppressive function was not obtained.

V lost 6 bases, J lost 6 bases, and 20 bases lay in between. The CDR3 spans 15 residues. Germline V gene data show CDR1 as SNHLY and CDR2 as FYNNEI. Data came from immunoSEQ multiplex PCR; TCRdb stores just in-frame clones and leaves some out. The sample lists 75,000 to 100,000 clones; roughly 94% were seen once. The sequence came from a human donor in good health. The genes are TRBV2 and TRBJ1-2; D is perhaps TRBD1 (6 bases). The sequenced sample consisted of non-Treg CD4+ T cells sorted from blood. The CDR3 DNA sequence: TGTGCCAGCAGGTTCCGGGACACGGGACGGGATGGCTACACCTTC. Protein product: CASRFRDTGRDGYTF. Full variable domain (outside the CDR3, taken from reference TRBV2 and TRBJ1-2): EPEVTQTPSHQVTQMGQEVILRCVPISNHLYFYWYRQILGQKVEFLVSFYNNEISEKSEIFDDQFSVERPDGSNFTLKIRSTKLEDSAMYFCASRFRDTGRDGYTFGSGTRLTVV.